Below, one T cell receptor (beta chain) is given with its context. Original processing methods: Amplification with reference gene primers provided the estimates of nucleated cell counts. Sequencing used immunoSEQ multiplex PCR; TCRdb keeps in-frame clones, though not all of them. For V, J and clone size, that table is used; D and trimming come from the DNA. Of some 80,000 clones in the sample, approximately 80% were seen once. J gave up 3 bases and V 5 bases, and 12 bases lay outside the gene matches. CDR1 is SGHVS and CDR2 is FNYEAQ in the germline V gene. This CDR3 region has 16 residues. This sample was taken from a study of blood T cell repertoires in COVID-19. Study-level information: Samples representing acute and convalescent COVID-19 were sourced from the United States, Italy and Spain. Sample material is recorded as cDNA or gDNA derived from T cells, B-cell-depleted T cells, or PBMCs.

This chain joins TRBV7-6 and TRBJ1-2; TRBD1 matches at 7 bases. The specimen sequenced was peripheral blood. The clonotype was recovered from a man older than 75 with acute or convalescent COVID-19. The DNA for the CDR3 is TGTGCCAGCAGCCCAACGACCCAACAGGGGTACTATGGCTACACCTTC. This codes for CASSPTTQQGYYGYTF. Filled out from reference TRBV7-6 and TRBJ1-2, the complete variable domain reads GAGVSQSPRYKVTKRGQDVALRCDPISGHVSLYWYRQALGQGPEFLTYFNYEAQQDKSGLPNDRFSAERPEGSISTLTIQRTEQRDSAMYRCASSPTTQQGYYGYTFGSGTRLTVV.